This TCR beta chain appears in the sequencing data of a study of primary melanoma T cells and metastatic recurrence (dated by TCRdb to 2018 to 2021). For the study in its entirety: The cohort comprised around 180 primary melanomas of stage T2 to T4, with thickness greater than 1 mm. The study tested whether T-cell fraction and T-cell repertoire clonality in primary melanoma tumors predicted patient outcome. The T-cell fraction measured by TCR beta sequencing was compared against progression-free survival as the clinical outcome. Histopathological grading of tumor-infiltrating lymphocytes was compared with the sequencing-derived T-cell fraction.

The patients had surgically resected primary melanoma that was considered potentially curable but at risk of metastatic recurrence. General study outcomes and caveats: Progression-free survival was reportedly predicted by the tumor T-cell fraction independently of thickness, ulceration, mitotic rate and age. A T-cell fraction greater than 20% appeared to be protective whatever the ulceration status, mitotic rate or nodal disease. Reportedly, adding T-cell fraction to tumor thickness improved progression-free survival prediction more than adding any other histopathological variable did. An effective T-cell-mediated antitumor response in primary melanoma was framed by the authors only as a suggestion, not a demonstrated mechanism.

Trimming costs V 5 bases and J 4 bases, and their ends lie 18 bases apart. Counted from cysteine to phenylalanine, this CDR3 has 16 amino acids. The retained sequence is limited to the CDR3, 48 bases, with the frame set at the first base. Looking up the germline V gene yields CDR1 SGHVS and CDR2 FNYEAQ. Library generation was performed with the immunoSEQ multiplex PCR assay. High-throughput sequencing of the T-cell receptor beta chain was performed on primary melanoma tumor tissue. On the authors' methods: Among the repertoire analyses were the distribution of insertions and deletions and the sharing of TCRB CDR3 between samples. A gradient-boosted model ranked the predictive value of the T-cell fraction against histopathological variables. TCRdb holds this immuneACCESS table with in-frame rearrangements only. Some clones are missing; in checked studies, unresolved V genes explain under half, and the rest has no known cause. V, J and clone size derive from that table, while D and trimming were established from the DNA sequence. The sample profile shows some 150 clones; 80% to 90% of them were found once. Of the sample, more than 15% falls within the top ten clones.

On this clone: The target of this receptor is not known. No qualities accompany the bases; no much larger clone lies one base away.

The TCR comes from a human donor with melanoma. The chain links TRBV7-6 with TRBJ2-1; the D gene is perhaps TRBD2, from 5 matching bases. Sequencing used melanoma tumor tissue. The DNA sequence is as follows: TGTGCCAGCAGCGAACTATTGCCAGCGGTATACAATGAGCAGTTCTTC. This is translated as CASSELLPAVYNEQFF.